Detailed here is one T cell receptor (beta chain). This CDR3 region has 14 residues. CDR1 is LGHDT and CDR2 is YNNKEL in the germline V gene (reference sequence). V lost 6 bases and J lost 1; bases outside the gene matches: 2. This entry comes from a study of CD8 T cells in ankylosing spondylitis. From the 5' RACE reads, TCRdb called clonotypes with MiXCR, one entry per CDR3 protein. Of around 39,000 distinct CDR3 sequences listed, roughly 9.6% are singletons. Material: synovial fluid, either unsorted or a sorted T cell fraction (not recorded which). The chain carries TRBV3-1 and TRBJ2-7, with TRBD2 matching 11 bases. The clonotype was recovered from a male donor with ankylosing spondylitis. The CDR3 sequence is CASRGTSGSYEQYF. Here the CDR3 DNA reads TGTGCCAGCAGGGGGACTAGCGGATCCTACGAGCAGTACTTC.